Below, 5 T cell receptor beta chains from the same sample are listed, as sequenced in a study of CD4 T cells in relation to SARS-CoV-2 and coronaviruses. Produced via immunoSEQ multiplex PCR; TCRdb's table is partial and in-frame only. The table has 41,000 or so clones, roughly 84% seen once. For these receptors, no antigen is known. Sequencing was carried out using naive CD4+ T cells from PBMCs, cultured in vitro. The sample's subset: naive CD4+ T cells isolated by negative enrichment. Every receptor here comes from an adult with COVID-19.

The table lists this clone with a few counts. The chain is built from TRBV3-1 (or the pseudogene TRBV3-2) and TRBJ2-5; D gene uncertain. Trimming removed 3 bases at V and 5 bases at J, with 7 bases between. The CDR3 has 12 residues. Germline V gene data show CDR1 as LGHDT and CDR2 as YNNKEL (reference sequence). In DNA, the CDR3 is TGTGCCAGCAGCCATCCTCTGGAGACCCAGTACTTC. It translates to CASSHPLETQYF.

This CDR3 reads CASSLRANYGYTF. The CDR3 DNA is TGTGCCAGCAGCCTCCGGGCGAACTATGGCTACACCTTC. The chain joins TRBV27 to TRBJ1-2, with D uncertain. The CDR3 extends over 13 amino acids. Germline values: CDR1 MNHEY, CDR2 SMNVEV (reference sequence). With 6 bases removed from V and 2 bases from J, the gap between germline ends came to 10 bases.

The chain links TRBV6-6 to TRBJ2-7; no reliable D call. Trimming cost V 2 bases and J 2 bases, with 10 bases left between them. CDR3 length equals 14 residues. CDR1 is MNHNY, CDR2 SVGAGI, per germline (reference sequence). CDR3 residues: CASSYRGFTYEQYF. The CDR3, as DNA: TGTGCCAGCAGTTACCGTGGCTTCACCTACGAGCAGTACTTC.

V usage is TRBV28 and J usage is TRBJ2-7, with D perhaps matching TRBD1 (6 bases). The germline V and J ends were trimmed by 7 bases and 2 bases, with 12 bases remaining between them. The CDR3 totals 13 residues. CDR1 MDHEN and CDR2 SYDVKM come from the germline V gene. CDR3 residues: CASNHRDPYEQYF. Written as DNA, the CDR3 is TGTGCCAGCAACCACAGGGATCCCTACGAGCAGTACTTC.

This rearrangement joins TRBV6-2 or TRBV6-3 to TRBJ2-7; 7 positions match TRBD1. J lost 0 bases, V lost 2 bases, and 7 bases had no gene match. CDR3 length: 16 amino acids. Germline lookup yields CDR1 MNHEY and CDR2 SVGEGT. CDR3 coding DNA: TGTGCCAGCAGTTACAGCCGGGACAGATACTCCTACGAGCAGTACTTC. It translates to CASSYSRDRYSYEQYF.